A single sample is the source of the 20 T cell receptor delta chains below, sequenced in a study of γδ T cells in repeated Plasmodium falciparum infection. TCRdb reanalyzed the multiplex PCR reads using CATT. The repertoire has some 100,000 delta-chain clones, under 1.5% of them found once; the top ten carry 7% to 9.5%. Bulk repertoires came from Vgamma9/Vdelta2+ or Vdelta2-negative gammadelta T cells flow-sorted from PBMC. Specimen: gamma-delta T cells from blood. These receptors originate from a pool of human donors (malaria-infected and uninfected, not separated).

This clone was picked up a small number of times. The TCRdb protein comes from a much larger clone and disagrees with this DNA's translation at residue 16, likely due to a read error; the protein given here is derived from the DNA. The rearrangement joins TRDV3 to TRDJ1, with 9 bases fitting TRDD3. TCRdb carries no J gene annotation; the J gene was assigned here by matching the DNA with germline. CDR3 length: 19 residues. Germline values: CDR1 TVYSNPD, CDR2 GDNSRS (reference sequence). CDR3 DNA sequence: TGTGCCTGCGGCTCCCCCCTAGGGGATACGCGCTGGTACACCGATGAACTCATCTTT. This sequence encodes CACGSPLGDTRWYTDELIF.

This clone was found a few times. The amino acid sequence in TCRdb belongs to a much larger clone and departs from this DNA's translation at residue 7, likely a sequencing read error; the sequence shown is translated from the DNA. V usage is TRDV2 and J usage is TRDJ1; D is perhaps TRDD3 (6 bases). V was cut by 0 bases and J by 3 bases, with 25 bases left in between. CDR3 length equals 19 residues. The germline V gene has CDR1 GEAIGNYY and CDR2 EKD. CDR3: CACDTKDLGRNRGADKLIF. CDR3 DNA sequence: TGTGCCTGTGACACCAAAGACCTGGGGCGCAACCGGGGTGCCGATAAACTCATCTTT.

This clone was detected only a few times. A read error is likely here: a far larger clone is one base away. Within the sample, other DNA sequences also encode this same CDR3. The V gene is TRDV1, but the J gene lacks a call; the tabulated D call, TRDD3, remains unverified against the DNA. CDR1 is TSWWSYY, CDR2 QGS, per germline. The CDR3 consists of 20 residues. As DNA, the CDR3 is TGTGCTCTTGGGGAACCCAGCCCTCCCAAATACTGGGGGCTCACCGATAAGCTCATCTTT. It translates to CALGEPSPPKYWGLTDKLIF.

Concerning this clone: This is likely an artifact of a read error, given a far larger clone one base away. Other DNA sequences of this sample code for an identical CDR3. V is TRDV2 and J is TRDJ2; the match to TRDD3 covers 8 bases. No J gene was available from TCRdb, and it was assigned here by a germline match of the DNA. In germline, CDR1 is GEAIGNYY, CDR2 EKD. The CDR3 has 14 amino acids. V lost 7 bases and J lost 5; bases outside the gene matches: 8. Here the CDR3 DNA reads TGTGCCTGCGACTTACTGGGGGTTACAGCACAACTCTTCTTT. Translation gives CACDLLGVTAQLFF.

This clone was counted at least ten times. The chain joins TRDV2 to TRDJ3, with a possible D match to TRDD3 (6 bases). CDR3 length equals 19 residues. V was pared by 0 bases and J by 0 bases, with 14 bases between. Germline V gene data show CDR1 as GEAIGNYY and CDR2 as EKD. The CDR3 sequence is CACDTAGGGSSWDTRQMFF. DNA for the CDR3: TGTGCCTGTGACACCGCGGGGGGGGGAAGCTCCTGGGACACCCGACAGATGTTTTTC.

Details on this clone: TCRdb attributes to this sequence the protein of a much larger clone, which differs from the DNA translation at residue 5; a read error is likely, and the protein displayed is translated from the DNA. The chain has TRDV2 and TRDJ3; TRDD3 agrees at 9 bases. TCRdb carries no J gene annotation; the J gene was assigned here by matching the DNA with germline. The CDR3 extends over 19 amino acids. Unmatched junction bases numbered 8, after V lost 3 bases and J lost 0 bases. Germline V CDR1 and CDR2: GEAIGNYY, EKD. In DNA, the CDR3 is TGTGCCTGTGACCCCCGTACTGGGGGAAGCTCCTGGGACACCCGACAGATGTTTTTC. Translation gives CACDPRTGGSSWDTRQMFF.

This clone came up many times. The CDR3 DNA reads as TGTGCTCTTGGGGAACTAAGCCTTCTAGCGATACCGTACACCGATAAACTCATCTTT. It yields the protein CALGELSLLAIPYTDKLIF. This chain joins TRDV1 and TRDJ1, with D perhaps matching TRDD2 or TRDD3 (5 bases each). Trimming cost V 0 bases and J 0 bases, with 20 bases left between them. Germline CDR1 is TSWWSYY and CDR2 is QGS. The CDR3 has 19 amino acids.

This clone occurred many times. This chain joins TRDV1 and TRDJ1, with 13 bases matching TRDD3. The J gene was missing in TCRdb and was found by matching the end of the DNA to germline. This CDR3 spans 18 amino acids. Germline-derived CDR1 and CDR2 are TSWWSYY and QGS. The trim removed 5 bases at V and 2 bases at J, leaving 11 bases unmatched. The CDR3 region has the DNA TGTGCTCTTGGGTCGACACTGGGGGATACGAGGTGGACCGATAAACTCATCTTT. It translates to CALGSTLGDTRWTDKLIF.

In the case of this clone: The TCRdb protein, from a much larger clone, departs from this DNA's translation at residue 10, likely by read error; the protein shown derives from the DNA. The chain links TRDV2 to TRDJ1, with TRDD3 matching 9 bases. Germline V lookup: CDR1 GEAIGNYY, CDR2 EKD. The trim removed 3 bases at V and 0 bases at J, leaving 7 bases unmatched. CDR3 length: 16 residues. The CDR3 protein is CACDSLLGEYTDKLIF. DNA of the CDR3: TGTGCCTGTGACTCCTTACTGGGGGAATACACCGATAAACTCATCTTT.

This clone was counted ten times or more. An end of the junction differs from the germline gene, which may be a read error. The sample has other DNA sequences that encode this CDR3 too. The CDR3 here is CALGEPAPHWGIMRNTDKLIF. CDR3 nucleotide sequence: TGTGCTCTTGGGGAACCTGCGCCCCACTGGGGGATAATGCGCAACACCGATAAACTAATCTTT. V usage is TRDV1 and J usage is TRDJ1, with 11 bases lining up with TRDD3. The CDR3 length is 21 residues. Germline V gene sequence: CDR1 TSWWSYY, CDR2 QGS.

About this clone itself: Translating this DNA gives a protein that differs at residue 15 from the TCRdb one, which belongs to a much larger clone; a read error is likely, and the protein shown is this translation. V is TRDV1 and J is TRDJ1; TRDD3 is a possible D gene (5 bases). Because TCRdb records no J gene, it was assigned here through a match of the DNA to germline. In germline, CDR1 is TSWWSYY, CDR2 QGS. The CDR3 is made up of 19 amino acids. The CDR3 region is CALGETWGPSGKYTNKLIF. As DNA, the CDR3 is TGTGCTCTTGGGGAAACGTGGGGTCCCTCAGGGAAGTACACCAATAAACTCATCTTT.

This clone appeared a few times. TCRdb's protein, taken from a much larger clone, differs from this DNA's translation at residue 5, likely owing to a read error; the protein displayed comes from the DNA. The chain uses TRDV1 and TRDJ1, with 9 positions matching TRDD3. The J gene is not listed in TCRdb, so it was assigned here from a DNA match to germline. Germline V lookup: CDR1 TSWWSYY, CDR2 QGS. V shed 6 bases, J shed 0 bases, and the junction held 23 bases outside the gene matches. This CDR3 is 21 amino acids long. DNA for the CDR3: TGTGCTCTTGGAGGAGAACGTCTATCATACGGGGGGATACTAAACACCGATAAACTCATCTTT. It specifies CALGGERLSYGGILNTDKLIF.

With respect to this clone: A far more abundant clone sits one base away, making this likely a read error. This sample includes further DNA sequences coding for the same CDR3. The chain employs TRDV1 and TRDJ1; 8 nucleotides line up with TRDD3. The J gene, missing from TCRdb, was assigned here through DNA to germline matching. Germline V gene sequence: CDR1 TSWWSYY, CDR2 QGS. V lost 4 bases and J lost 0; bases outside the gene matches: 22. This CDR3 has 21 residues. CDR3 loop: CALGGPTGTGGSLSYTDKLIF. DNA of the CDR3: TGTGCTCTTGGGGGGCCTACGGGTACTGGGGGGTCACTCTCTTACACCGATAAACTCATCTTT.

For this clone: This sequence is one base from a far larger clone and is likely a read error. This sample includes further DNA sequences coding for the same CDR3. This chain links TRDV2 with TRDJ3, with TRDD3 matching over 7 bases. The J gene is absent in TCRdb and was assigned here via DNA matching to germline. The germline CDR1 and CDR2 sequences are GEAIGNYY and EKD. The CDR3 spans 19 residues. The ends lost 0 bases at V and 0 bases at J; junction bases unmatched: 7. The CDR3 sequence is CACDTADWGSSWDTRQMFF. Here the CDR3 DNA reads TGTGCCTGTGACACCGCGGATTGGGGGAGCTCCTGGGACACCCGACAGATGTTTTTC.

This clone was counted only a few times. This probably arose from a read error, given a far larger clone one base away. The genes are TRDV2 and TRDJ1; 7 bases are shared with TRDD3. The J gene was missing in TCRdb and was found by matching the end of the DNA to germline. Germline V gene lookup returns CDR1 GEAIGNYY and CDR2 EKD. V was clipped by 4 bases and J by 0 bases; unmatched bases: 19. This CDR3 has 19 residues. CDR3 protein: CACEPMFVLGAPNTDKLIF. As DNA, the CDR3 is TGTGCCTGTGAACCAATGTTCGTGCTGGGGGCCCCAAACACCGATAAACTCATCTTT.

This clone was picked up a small number of times. TCRdb shows a much larger clone's protein in place of this DNA's translation, and the two differ at residue 3, likely through a read error; the protein shown is translated from the DNA. The chain recombines TRDV3 with TRDJ1, with TRDD3 identical over 8 bases. The J gene, left out of TCRdb, was set here by checking the DNA against germline. Germline V lookup: CDR1 TVYSNPD, CDR2 GDNSRS (reference sequence). CDR3 length equals 15 residues. The V and J ends lost 4 bases and 0 bases, in that order; junction bases with no gene match: 10. Here the CDR3 DNA reads TGTGCCTGTCAGGCTGGGGGAATATACACCGATAAACTCATCTTT. Protein: CACQAGGIYTDKLIF.

The V and J genes are TRDV1 and TRDJ1; 13 bases are a match to TRDD3. The J gene, not given by TCRdb, was assigned here from a germline match of the nucleotide sequence. Germline V CDR1 and CDR2: TSWWSYY, QGS. The CDR3 loop spans 26 amino acids. Trimming took 3 bases from V and 0 from J; bases not matched to a gene: 31. The CDR3 nucleotides read TGTGCTCTTGGGGACCCAGGCACCTTCCTACAGACTGGGGGATACGAAATAAACGTATACACCGATAAACTCATCTTT. The encoded protein is CALGDPGTFLQTGGYEINVYTDKLIF.

As for this clone: TCRdb's protein, taken from a much larger clone, differs from this DNA's translation at residue 16, likely owing to a read error; the protein displayed comes from the DNA. V and J are TRDV2 and TRDJ3, with a tentative D call TRDD3 (5 bases). CDR3 size: 17 residues. In germline, CDR1 is GEAIGNYY, CDR2 EKD. The CDR3 DNA is TGTGCCTGTGACACTACCGGGGAGGATTGGGACACCCGACAGATGATTTTC. It codes for CACDTTGEDWDTRQMIF.

With respect to this clone: The TCRdb protein comes from a much larger clone and disagrees with this DNA's translation at residue 5, likely due to a read error; the protein given here is derived from the DNA. This chain joins TRDV1 and TRDJ1; 11 nucleotides align to TRDD3. The J gene, left out of TCRdb, was set here by checking the DNA against germline. The CDR3 runs to 22 residues. In germline, CDR1 is TSWWSYY, CDR2 QGS. The V gene end was trimmed by 4 bases and the J gene end by 0 bases; junction bases not matched to a gene: 22. The CDR3: CALGGFRGVTMGDTGYTDKLIF. CDR3 coding DNA: TGTGCTCTTGGGGGATTCCGCGGAGTTACTATGGGGGATACGGGGTACACCGATAAACTCATCTTT.

This clone was seen only a few times. TCRdb attributes to this sequence the protein of a much larger clone, which differs from the DNA translation at residue 11; a read error is likely, and the protein displayed is translated from the DNA. The CDR3 DNA is TGTGCCTGTGAAGGGATACGCGAAGGGAAAACATCCCCAGATAAACTCATCTTT. Translation gives CACEGIREGKTSPDKLIF. V is TRDV2 and J is TRDJ1; 8 bases fit TRDD3. CDR1 is GEAIGNYY and CDR2 is EKD in the germline V gene. Unmatched junction bases numbered 20, after V lost 4 bases and J lost 5 bases. This CDR3 region has 18 residues.